This T cell receptor beta chain originates from a study of identical twins. Template switching (which added a universal primer site) was used, and cDNA carried unique molecular identifiers. One entry per CDR3 protein results from TCRdb running MiXCR on the 5' RACE reads. The sample yields about 660,000 distinct CDR3 sequences, approximately 9% seen once. About this clonotype itself: Its target is unknown.

Findings of the study overall: Invariant MAIT and iNKT cells may have partly biased zero-insertion analyses. Reduced insertions were recorded for abundant cord blood beta clonotypes, with no such pattern in memory repertoires. Models underestimated TCR alpha sharing (out-of-frame) in monozygotic twins.

V lost 6 bases and J 4 bases, leaving 16 bases between the germline ends. The CDR3 is 14 residues long. The same data also contributed to another study, on yellow fever vaccine responses in identical twins.

This chain connects TRBV12-3 or TRBV12-4 to TRBJ2-7; TRBD1 is a possible D gene (8 bases). Material: PBMCs. The TCR sequence derives from a woman in her late teens or twenties in good health. CDR3: CASSPTGEGYEQYF. DNA of the CDR3: TGTGCCAGCAGCCCGACAGGGGAGGGTTACGAGCAGTACTTC.